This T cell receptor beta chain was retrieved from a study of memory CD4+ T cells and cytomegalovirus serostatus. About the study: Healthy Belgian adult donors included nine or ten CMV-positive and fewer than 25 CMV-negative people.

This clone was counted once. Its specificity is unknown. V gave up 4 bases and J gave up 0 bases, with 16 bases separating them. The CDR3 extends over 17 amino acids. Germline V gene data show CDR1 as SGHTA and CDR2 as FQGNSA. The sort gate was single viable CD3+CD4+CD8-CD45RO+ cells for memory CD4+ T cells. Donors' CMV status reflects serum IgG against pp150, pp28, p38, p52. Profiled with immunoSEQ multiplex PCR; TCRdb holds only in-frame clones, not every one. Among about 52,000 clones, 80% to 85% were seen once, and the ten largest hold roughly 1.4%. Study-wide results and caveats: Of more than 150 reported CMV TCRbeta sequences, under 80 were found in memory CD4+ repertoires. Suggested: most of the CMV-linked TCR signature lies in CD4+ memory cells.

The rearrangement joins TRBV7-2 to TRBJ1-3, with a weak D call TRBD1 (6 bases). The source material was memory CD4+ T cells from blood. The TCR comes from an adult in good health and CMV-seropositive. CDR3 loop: CASSSTGGHFSGNTIYF. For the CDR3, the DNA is TGTGCCAGCAGCTCGACGGGGGGGCACTTCTCTGGAAACACCATATATTTT. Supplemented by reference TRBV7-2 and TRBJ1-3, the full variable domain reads GAGVSQSPSNKVTEKGKDVELRCDPISGHTALYWYRQSLGQGLEFLIYFQGNSAPDKSGLPSDRFSAERTGGSVSTLTIQRTQQEDSAVYLCASSSTGGHFSGNTIYFGEGSWLTVV.